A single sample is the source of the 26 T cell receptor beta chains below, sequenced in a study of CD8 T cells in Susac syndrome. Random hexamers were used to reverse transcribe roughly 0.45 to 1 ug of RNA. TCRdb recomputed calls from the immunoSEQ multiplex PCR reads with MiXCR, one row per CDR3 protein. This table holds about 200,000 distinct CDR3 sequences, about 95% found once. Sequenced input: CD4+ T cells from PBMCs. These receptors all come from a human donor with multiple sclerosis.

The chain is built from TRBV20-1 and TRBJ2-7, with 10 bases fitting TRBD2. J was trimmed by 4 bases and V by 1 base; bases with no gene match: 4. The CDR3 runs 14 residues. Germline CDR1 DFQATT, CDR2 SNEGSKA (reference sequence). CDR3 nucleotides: TGCAGTGCTAGAGTAGCGGGAGGAACATACGAGCAGTACTTC. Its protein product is CSARVAGGTYEQYF.

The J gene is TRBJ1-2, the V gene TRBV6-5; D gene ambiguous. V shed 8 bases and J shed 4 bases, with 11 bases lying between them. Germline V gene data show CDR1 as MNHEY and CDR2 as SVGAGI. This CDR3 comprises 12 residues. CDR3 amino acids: CASGSRSYGYTF. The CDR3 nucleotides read TGTGCCAGCGGAAGCAGGAGCTATGGCTACACCTTC.

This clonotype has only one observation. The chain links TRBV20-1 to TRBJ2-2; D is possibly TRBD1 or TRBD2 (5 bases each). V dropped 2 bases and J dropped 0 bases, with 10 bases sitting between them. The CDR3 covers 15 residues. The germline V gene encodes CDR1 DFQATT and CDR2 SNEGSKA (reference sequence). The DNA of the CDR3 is TGCAGTGCTAGAATGAGGGGATCGAACACCGGGGAGCTGTTTTTT. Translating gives CSARMRGSNTGELFF.

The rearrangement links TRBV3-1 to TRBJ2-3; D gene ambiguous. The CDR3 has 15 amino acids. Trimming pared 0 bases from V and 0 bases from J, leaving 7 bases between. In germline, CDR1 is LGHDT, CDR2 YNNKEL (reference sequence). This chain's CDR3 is CASSQETRSTDTQYF. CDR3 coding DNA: TGTGCCAGCAGCCAAGAGACGAGGAGCACAGATACGCAGTATTTT.

The CDR3 sequence: CSARPAGDLQETQYF. The DNA of the CDR3 is TGCAGTGCTAGACCGGCGGGAGACCTCCAAGAGACCCAGTACTTC. This chain connects TRBV20-1 to TRBJ2-5; the match to TRBD2 covers 7 bases. The V gene's germline CDR1 is DFQATT and CDR2 SNEGSKA (reference sequence). Unmatched junction bases numbered 7, after V lost 2 bases and J lost 1 base. The CDR3 is 15 amino acids.

CDR3: CASSQRGSNQPQHF. The CDR3 DNA sequence: TGTGCCAGCAGCCAAAGGGGCAGCAATCAGCCCCAGCATTTT. The genes are TRBV3-1 and TRBJ1-5; perhaps TRBD1 as D (5 bases). This CDR3 spans 14 amino acids. The ends were cut back, 2 bases at V and 1 base at J, with 6 bases in the middle. Germline V CDR1 and CDR2: LGHDT, YNNKEL (reference sequence).

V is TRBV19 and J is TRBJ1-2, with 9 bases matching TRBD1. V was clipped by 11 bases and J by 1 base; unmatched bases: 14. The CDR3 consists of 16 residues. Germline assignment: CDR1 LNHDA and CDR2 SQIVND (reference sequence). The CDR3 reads CAARGQQGAGNYGYTF. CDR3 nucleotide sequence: TGTGCCGCCCGCGGTCAACAGGGGGCGGGTAACTATGGCTACACCTTC.

The CDR3 spells CASSLGGYSYEQYF. The CDR3 coding sequence is TGTGCCAGCAGTTTGGGGGGGTACTCCTACGAGCAGTACTTC. The rearrangement uses TRBV12-3 or TRBV12-4 and TRBJ2-7, with 7 nucleotides matching TRBD2. Trimming removed 3 bases from V and 0 bases from J; junction bases left unmatched: 2. This CDR3 contains 14 residues.

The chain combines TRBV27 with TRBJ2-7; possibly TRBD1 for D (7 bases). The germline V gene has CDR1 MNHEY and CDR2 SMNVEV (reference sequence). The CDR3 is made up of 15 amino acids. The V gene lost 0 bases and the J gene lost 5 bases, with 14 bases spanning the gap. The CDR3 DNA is TGTGCCAGCAGTTTATCGTTTACAGGGGAGGACGAGCAGTACTTC. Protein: CASSLSFTGEDEQYF.

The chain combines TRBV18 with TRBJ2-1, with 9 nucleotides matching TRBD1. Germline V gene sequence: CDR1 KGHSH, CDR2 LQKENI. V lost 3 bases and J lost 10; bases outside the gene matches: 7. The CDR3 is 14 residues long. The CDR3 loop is CASSPGDRENEQFF. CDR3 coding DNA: TGTGCCAGCTCACCGGGGGACAGGGAGAACGAGCAGTTCTTC.

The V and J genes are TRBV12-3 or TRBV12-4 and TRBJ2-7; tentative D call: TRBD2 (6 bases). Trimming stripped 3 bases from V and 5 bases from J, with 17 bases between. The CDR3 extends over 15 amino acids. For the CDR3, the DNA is TGTGCCAGCAGTTTTGGGGGGTGGTCTAGCCACGAGCAGTACTTC. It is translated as CASSFGGWSSHEQYF.

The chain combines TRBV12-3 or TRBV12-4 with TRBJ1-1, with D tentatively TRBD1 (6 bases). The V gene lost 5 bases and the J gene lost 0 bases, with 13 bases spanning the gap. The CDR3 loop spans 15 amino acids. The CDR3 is CASSTNSGVNTEAFF. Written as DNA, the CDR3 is TGTGCCAGCAGTACGAATTCAGGGGTGAACACTGAAGCTTTCTTT.

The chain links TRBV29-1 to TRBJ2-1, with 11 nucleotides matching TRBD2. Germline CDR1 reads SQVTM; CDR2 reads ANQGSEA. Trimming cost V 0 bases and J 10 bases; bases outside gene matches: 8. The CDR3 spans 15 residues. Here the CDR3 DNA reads TGCAGCGTTGAAGAACAACTAGCGGGAGATCGGGAGCAGTTCTTC. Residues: CSVEEQLAGDREQFF.

The CDR3, as DNA: TGCAGTGCTGCCGAAACTAGCGGGCGGATTTCCCCCCCAGGTTCCCAGTACTTC. Translated, it gives CSAAETSGRISPPGSQYF. This rearrangement joins TRBV20-1 to TRBJ2-5; TRBD2 matches 9 bases. Germline CDR1 and CDR2: DFQATT and SNEGSKA (reference sequence). The CDR3 extends over 18 amino acids. V shed 5 bases, J shed 9 bases, and the junction held 25 bases outside the gene matches.

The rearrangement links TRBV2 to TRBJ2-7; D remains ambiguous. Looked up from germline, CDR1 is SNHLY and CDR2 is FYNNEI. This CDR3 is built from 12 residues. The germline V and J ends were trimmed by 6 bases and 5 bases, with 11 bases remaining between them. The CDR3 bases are TGTGCCAGCAGGGGTGACACCCACGAGCAGTACTTC. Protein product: CASRGDTHEQYF.

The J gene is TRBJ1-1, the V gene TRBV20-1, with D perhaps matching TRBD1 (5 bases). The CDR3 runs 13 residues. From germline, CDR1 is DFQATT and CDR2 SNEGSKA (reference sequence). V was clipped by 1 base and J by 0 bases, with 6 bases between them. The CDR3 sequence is CSARVGVNTEAFF. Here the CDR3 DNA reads TGCAGTGCTAGAGTGGGGGTGAACACTGAAGCTTTCTTT.

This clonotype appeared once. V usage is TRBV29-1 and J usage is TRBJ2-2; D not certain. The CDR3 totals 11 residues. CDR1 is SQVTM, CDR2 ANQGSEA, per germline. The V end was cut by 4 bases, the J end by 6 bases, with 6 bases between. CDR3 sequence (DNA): TGCAGCGTTGTAGTTTCCGGGGAGCTGTTTTTT. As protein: CSVVVSGELFF.

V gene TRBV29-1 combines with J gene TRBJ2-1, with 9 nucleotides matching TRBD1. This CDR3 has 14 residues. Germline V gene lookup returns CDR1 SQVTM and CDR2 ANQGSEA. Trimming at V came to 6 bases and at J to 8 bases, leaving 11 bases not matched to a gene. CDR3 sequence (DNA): TGCAGCGTGCGACCGGGACAGGGTCGCTATGAGCAGTTCTTC. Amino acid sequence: CSVRPGQGRYEQFF.

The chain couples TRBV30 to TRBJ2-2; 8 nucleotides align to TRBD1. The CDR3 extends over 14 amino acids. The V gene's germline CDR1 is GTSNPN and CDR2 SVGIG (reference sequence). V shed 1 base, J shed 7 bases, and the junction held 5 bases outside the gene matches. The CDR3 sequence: CAWSDRGTSGELFF. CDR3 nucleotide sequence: TGTGCCTGGAGTGACAGGGGGACGAGCGGGGAGCTGTTTTTT.

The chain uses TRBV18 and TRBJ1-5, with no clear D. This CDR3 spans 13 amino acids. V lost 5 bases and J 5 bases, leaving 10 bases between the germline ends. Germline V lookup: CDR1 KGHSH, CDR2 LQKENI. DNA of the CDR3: TGTGCCAGCTCAGGGCAGAGCGATCAGCCCCAGCATTTT. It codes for CASSGQSDQPQHF.

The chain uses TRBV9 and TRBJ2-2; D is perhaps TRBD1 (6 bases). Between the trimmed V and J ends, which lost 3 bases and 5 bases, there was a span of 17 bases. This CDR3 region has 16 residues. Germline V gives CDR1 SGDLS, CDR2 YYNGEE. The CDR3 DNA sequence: TGTGCCAGCAGCGGAGGGTACAGGGCCCCAACCGGGGAGCTGTTTTTT. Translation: CASSGGYRAPTGELFF.

CDR3 in amino acids: CASSQLLLGGYGYTF. CDR3 bases: TGCGCCAGCAGCCAGCTCTTACTGGGGGGCTATGGCTACACCTTC. The chain couples TRBV4-1 to TRBJ1-2; TRBD1 might be the D (5 bases). The V gene's germline CDR1 is MGHRA and CDR2 YSYEKL. The V end lost 3 bases, the J end lost 4 bases, and 15 bases lay between the germline ends. The CDR3 sequence is 15 residues long.

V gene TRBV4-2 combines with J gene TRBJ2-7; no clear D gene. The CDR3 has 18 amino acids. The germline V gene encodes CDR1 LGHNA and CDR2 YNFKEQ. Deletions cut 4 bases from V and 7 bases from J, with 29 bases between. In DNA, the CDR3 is TGTGCCAGCAGCCCTTCCTTAAGGACCGGGCCATCCGGTCTGGAGCAGTACTTC. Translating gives CASSPSLRTGPSGLEQYF.

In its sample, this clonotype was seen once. The CDR3 coding sequence is TGTGCCAGCAGCCAGCGGACAGGGAAAAACATTCAGTACTTC. Amino acids: CASSQRTGKNIQYF. The rearrangement joins TRBV3-1 to TRBJ2-4, with 8 bases fitting TRBD1. The V gene's germline CDR1 is LGHDT and CDR2 YNNKEL (reference sequence). V dropped 3 bases and J dropped 4; count of bases not matched to a gene: 2. The CDR3 runs to 14 residues. Based on the CDR3 plus reference TRBV3-1 and TRBJ2-4, the full variable domain is DTAVSQTPKYLVTQMGNDKSIKCEQNLGHDTMYWYKQDSKKFLKIMFSYNNKELIINETVPNRFSPKSPDKAHLNLHINSLELGDSAVYFCASSQRTGKNIQYFGAGTRLSVL.

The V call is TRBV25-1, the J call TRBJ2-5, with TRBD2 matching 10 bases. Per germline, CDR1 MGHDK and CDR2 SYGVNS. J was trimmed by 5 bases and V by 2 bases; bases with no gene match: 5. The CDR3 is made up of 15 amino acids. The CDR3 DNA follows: TGTGCCAGCAGTGAAGGGCTAGCGGGGGTCGAGACCCAGTACTTC. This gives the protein CASSEGLAGVETQYF.

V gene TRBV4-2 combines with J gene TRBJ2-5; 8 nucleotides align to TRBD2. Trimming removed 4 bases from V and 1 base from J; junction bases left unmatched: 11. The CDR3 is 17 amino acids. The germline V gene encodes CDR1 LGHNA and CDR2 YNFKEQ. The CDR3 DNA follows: TGTGCCAGCAGCCGGACTGTAGCGGGGTCTCCCCAAGAGACCCAGTACTTC. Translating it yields CASSRTVAGSPQETQYF.